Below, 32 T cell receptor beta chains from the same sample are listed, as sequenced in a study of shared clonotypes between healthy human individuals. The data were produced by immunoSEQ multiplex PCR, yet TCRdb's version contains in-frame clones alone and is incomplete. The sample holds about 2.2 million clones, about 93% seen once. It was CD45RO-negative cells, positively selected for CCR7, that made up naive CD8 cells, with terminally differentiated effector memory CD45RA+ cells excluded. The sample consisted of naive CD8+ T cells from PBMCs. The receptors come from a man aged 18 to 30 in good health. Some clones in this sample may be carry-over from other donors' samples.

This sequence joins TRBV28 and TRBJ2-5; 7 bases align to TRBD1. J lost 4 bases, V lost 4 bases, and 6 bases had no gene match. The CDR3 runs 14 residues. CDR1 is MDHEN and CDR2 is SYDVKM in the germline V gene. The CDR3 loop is CASSYRGPVETQYF. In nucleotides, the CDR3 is TGTGCCAGCAGTTACAGGGGCCCCGTAGAGACCCAGTACTTC.

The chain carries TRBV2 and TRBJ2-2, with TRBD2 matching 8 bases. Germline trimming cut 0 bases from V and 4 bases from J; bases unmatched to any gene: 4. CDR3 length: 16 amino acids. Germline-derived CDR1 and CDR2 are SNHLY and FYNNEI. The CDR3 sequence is CASSEALREVTGELFF. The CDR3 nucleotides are TGTGCCAGCAGTGAAGCTTTGCGGGAGGTCACCGGGGAGCTGTTTTTT.

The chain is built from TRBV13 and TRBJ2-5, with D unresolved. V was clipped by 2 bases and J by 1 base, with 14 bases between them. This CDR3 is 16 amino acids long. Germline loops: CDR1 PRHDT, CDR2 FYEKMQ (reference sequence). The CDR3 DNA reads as TGTGCCAGCAGCTTAAAGGCGGCTTTATTCCAAGAGACCCAGTACTTC. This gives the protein CASSLKAALFQETQYF.

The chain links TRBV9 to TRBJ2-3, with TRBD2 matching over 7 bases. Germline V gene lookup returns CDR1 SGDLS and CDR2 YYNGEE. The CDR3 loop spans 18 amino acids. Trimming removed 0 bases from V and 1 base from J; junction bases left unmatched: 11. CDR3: CASSVVAEGGSGTDTQYF. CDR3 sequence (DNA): TGTGCCAGCAGCGTAGTAGCGGAGGGCGGGAGTGGCACAGATACGCAGTATTTT. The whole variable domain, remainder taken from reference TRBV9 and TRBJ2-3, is DSGVTQTPKHLITATGQRVTLRCSPRSGDLSVYWYQQSLDQGLQFLIQYYNGEERAKGNILERFSAQQFPDLHSELNLSSLELGDSALYFCASSVVAEGGSGTDTQYFGPGTRLTVL.

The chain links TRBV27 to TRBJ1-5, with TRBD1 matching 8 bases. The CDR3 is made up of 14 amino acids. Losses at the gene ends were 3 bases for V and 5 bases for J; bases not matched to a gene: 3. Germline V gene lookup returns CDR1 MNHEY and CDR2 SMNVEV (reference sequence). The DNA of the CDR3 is TGTGCCAGCAGTTTGGACAGGGACTATCAGCCCCAGCATTTT. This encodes CASSLDRDYQPQHF.

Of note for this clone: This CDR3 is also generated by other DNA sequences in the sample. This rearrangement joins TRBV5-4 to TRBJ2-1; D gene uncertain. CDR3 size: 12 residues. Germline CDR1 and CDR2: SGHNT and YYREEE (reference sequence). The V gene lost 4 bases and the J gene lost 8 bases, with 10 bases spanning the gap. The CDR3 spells CASSGIADEQFF. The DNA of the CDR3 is TGTGCCAGCAGCGGTATAGCCGATGAGCAGTTCTTC.

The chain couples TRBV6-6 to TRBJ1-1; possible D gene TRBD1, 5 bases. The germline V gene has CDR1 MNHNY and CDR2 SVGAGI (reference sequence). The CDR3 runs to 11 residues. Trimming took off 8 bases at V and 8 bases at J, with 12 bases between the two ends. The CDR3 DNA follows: TGTGCCAGCGAATCAGGGAAGGAAGCTTTCTTT. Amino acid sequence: CASESGKEAFF.

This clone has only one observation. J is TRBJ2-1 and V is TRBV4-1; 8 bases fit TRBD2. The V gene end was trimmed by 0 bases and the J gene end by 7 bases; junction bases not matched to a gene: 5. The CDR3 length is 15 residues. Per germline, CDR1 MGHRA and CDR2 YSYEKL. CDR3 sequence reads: CASSQEGGRPNEQFF. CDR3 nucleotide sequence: TGCGCCAGCAGCCAAGAAGGCGGGAGGCCAAATGAGCAGTTCTTC.

The CDR3 sequence: CASSEVQGTSYEQYF. In DNA, the CDR3 is TGTGCCAGCAGTGAAGTTCAGGGGACCTCCTACGAGCAGTACTTC. The chain employs TRBV6-1 and TRBJ2-7; D is perhaps TRBD1 (6 bases). The CDR3 consists of 15 residues. The germline V gene encodes CDR1 MNHNS and CDR2 SASEGT. V dropped 1 base and J dropped 0 bases, with 10 bases sitting between them.

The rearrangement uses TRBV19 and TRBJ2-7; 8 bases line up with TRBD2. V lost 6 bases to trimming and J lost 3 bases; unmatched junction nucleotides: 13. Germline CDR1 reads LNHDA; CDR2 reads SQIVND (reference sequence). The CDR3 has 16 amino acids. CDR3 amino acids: CASSPPGGKTFYEQYF. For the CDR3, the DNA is TGTGCCAGTAGCCCACCGGGAGGGAAAACATTCTACGAGCAGTACTTC.

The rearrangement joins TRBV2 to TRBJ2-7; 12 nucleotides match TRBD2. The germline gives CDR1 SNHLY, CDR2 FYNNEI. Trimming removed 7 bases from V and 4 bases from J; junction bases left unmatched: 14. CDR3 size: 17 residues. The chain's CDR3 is CASTEALAGGRWYEQYF. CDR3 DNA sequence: TGTGCCAGCACCGAAGCACTAGCGGGAGGTAGATGGTACGAGCAGTACTTC.

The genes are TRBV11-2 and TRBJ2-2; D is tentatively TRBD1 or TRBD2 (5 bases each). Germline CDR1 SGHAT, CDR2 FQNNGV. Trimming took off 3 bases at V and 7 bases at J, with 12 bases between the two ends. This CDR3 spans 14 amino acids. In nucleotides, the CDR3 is TGTGCCAGCAGCTTGAGTCAGGGAGTCGGGGAGCTGTTTTTT. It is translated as CASSLSQGVGELFF.

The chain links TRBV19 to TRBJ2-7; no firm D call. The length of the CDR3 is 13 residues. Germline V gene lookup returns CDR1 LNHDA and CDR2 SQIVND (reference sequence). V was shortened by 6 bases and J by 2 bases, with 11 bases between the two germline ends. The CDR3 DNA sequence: TGTGCCAGTAGCCTGACACGGACCTACGAGCAGTACTTC. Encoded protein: CASSLTRTYEQYF.

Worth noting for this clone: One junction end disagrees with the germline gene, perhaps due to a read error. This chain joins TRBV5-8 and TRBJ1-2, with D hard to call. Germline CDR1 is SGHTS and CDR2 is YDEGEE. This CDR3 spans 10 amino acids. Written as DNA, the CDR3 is TGTGCCAGCAGCCCGGACTTTTTGGCCTTC. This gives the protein CASSPDFLAF.

CDR3: CASSPLLAGSDTQYF. CDR3 nucleotides: TGCGCCAGCAGCCCCCTACTAGCGGGATCAGATACGCAGTATTTT. The chain links TRBV4-1 to TRBJ2-3, with TRBD2 matching 10 bases. V trimming: 4 bases; J trimming: 4 bases; junction bases outside the gene matches: 5. The CDR3 loop spans 15 amino acids. Per the germline V gene, CDR1 is MGHRA and CDR2 is YSYEKL.

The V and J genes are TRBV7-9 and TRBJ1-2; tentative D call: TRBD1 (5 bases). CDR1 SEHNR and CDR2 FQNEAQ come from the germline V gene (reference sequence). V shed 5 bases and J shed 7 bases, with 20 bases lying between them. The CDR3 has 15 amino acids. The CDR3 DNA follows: TGTGCCAGCAGCGCCCACCCTGGGGGATATGGTGGCTACACCTTC. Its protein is CASSAHPGGYGGYTF.

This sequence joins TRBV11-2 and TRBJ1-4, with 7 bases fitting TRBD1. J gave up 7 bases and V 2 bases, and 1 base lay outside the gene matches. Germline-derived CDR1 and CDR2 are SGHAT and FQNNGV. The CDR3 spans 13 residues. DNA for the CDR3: TGTGCCAGCAGCTTAAACAGGGGTGAAAAACTGTTTTTT. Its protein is CASSLNRGEKLFF.

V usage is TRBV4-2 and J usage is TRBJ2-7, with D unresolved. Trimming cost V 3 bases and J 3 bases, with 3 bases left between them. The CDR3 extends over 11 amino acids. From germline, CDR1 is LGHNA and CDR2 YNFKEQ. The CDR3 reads CASSHRYEQYF. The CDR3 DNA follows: TGTGCCAGCAGCCACCGCTACGAGCAGTACTTC.

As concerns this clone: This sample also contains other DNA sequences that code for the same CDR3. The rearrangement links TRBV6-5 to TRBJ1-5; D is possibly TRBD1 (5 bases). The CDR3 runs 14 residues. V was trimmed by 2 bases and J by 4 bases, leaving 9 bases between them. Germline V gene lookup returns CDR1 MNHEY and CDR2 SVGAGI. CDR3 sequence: CASSYPGPNQPQHF. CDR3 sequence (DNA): TGTGCCAGCAGTTACCCGGGACCAAATCAGCCCCAGCATTTT.

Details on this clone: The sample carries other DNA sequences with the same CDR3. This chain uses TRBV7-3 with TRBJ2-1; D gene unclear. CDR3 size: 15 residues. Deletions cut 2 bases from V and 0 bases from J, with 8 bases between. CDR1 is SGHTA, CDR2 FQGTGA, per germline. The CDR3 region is CASSLAVSSYNEQFF. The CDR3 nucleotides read TGTGCCAGCAGCTTAGCGGTAAGCTCCTACAATGAGCAGTTCTTC. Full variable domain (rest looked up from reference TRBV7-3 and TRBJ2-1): GAGVSQTPSNKVTEKGKYVELRCDPISGHTALYWYRQSLGQGPEFLIYFQGTGAADDSGLPNDRFFAVRPEGSVSTLKIQRTERGDSAVYLCASSLAVSSYNEQFFGPGTRLTVL.

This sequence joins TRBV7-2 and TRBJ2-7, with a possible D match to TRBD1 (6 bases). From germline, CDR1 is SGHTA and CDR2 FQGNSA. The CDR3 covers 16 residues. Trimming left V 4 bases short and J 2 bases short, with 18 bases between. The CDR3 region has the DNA TGTGCCAGCAGCTCTCCGGGACACCTTCCTCCCTACGAGCAGTACTTC. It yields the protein CASSSPGHLPPYEQYF.

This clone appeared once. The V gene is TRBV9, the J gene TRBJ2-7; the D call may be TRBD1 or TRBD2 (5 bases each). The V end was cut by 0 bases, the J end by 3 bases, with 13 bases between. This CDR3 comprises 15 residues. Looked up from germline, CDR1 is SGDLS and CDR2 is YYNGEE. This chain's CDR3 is CASSVGNGANYEQYF. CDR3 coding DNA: TGTGCCAGCAGCGTAGGTAACGGGGCCAACTACGAGCAGTACTTC. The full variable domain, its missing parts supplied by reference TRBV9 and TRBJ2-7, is DSGVTQTPKHLITATGQRVTLRCSPRSGDLSVYWYQQSLDQGLQFLIQYYNGEERAKGNILERFSAQQFPDLHSELNLSSLELGDSALYFCASSVGNGANYEQYFGPGTRLTVT.

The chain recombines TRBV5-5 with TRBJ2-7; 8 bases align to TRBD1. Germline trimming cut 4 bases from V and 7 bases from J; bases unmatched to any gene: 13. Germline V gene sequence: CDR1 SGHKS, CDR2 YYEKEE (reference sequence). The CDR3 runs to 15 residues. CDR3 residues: CASSPTDRGRWEQYF. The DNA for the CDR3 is TGTGCCAGCAGCCCCACTGACAGGGGACGGTGGGAGCAGTACTTC. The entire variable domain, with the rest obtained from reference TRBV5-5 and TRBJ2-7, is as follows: DAGVTQSPTHLIKTRGQQVTLRCSPISGHKSVSWYQQVLGQGPQFIFQYYEKEERGRGNFPDRFSARQFPNYSSELNVNALLLGDSALYLCASSPTDRGRWEQYFGPGTRLTVT.

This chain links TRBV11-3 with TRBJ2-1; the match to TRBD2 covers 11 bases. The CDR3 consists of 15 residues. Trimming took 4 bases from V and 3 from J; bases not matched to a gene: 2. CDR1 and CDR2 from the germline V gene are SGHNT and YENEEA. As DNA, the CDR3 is TGTGCCAGCAGCTCGGGACTAGCGGTCTACAATGAGCAGTTCTTC. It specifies CASSSGLAVYNEQFF.

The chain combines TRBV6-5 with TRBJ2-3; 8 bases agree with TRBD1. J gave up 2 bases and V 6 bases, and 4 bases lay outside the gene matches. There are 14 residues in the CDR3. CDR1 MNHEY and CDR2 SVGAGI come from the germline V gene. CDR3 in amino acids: CASSWDRPTDTQYF. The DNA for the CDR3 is TGTGCCAGCAGCTGGGACAGGCCCACAGATACGCAGTATTTT.

The CDR3 coding sequence is TGTGCCAGCAGCCCAGCACTAGCGGGAGGGCATAATGAGCAGTTCTTC. It codes for CASSPALAGGHNEQFF. The chain employs TRBV5-4 and TRBJ2-1; 13 bases match TRBD2. Germline CDR1 is SGHNT and CDR2 is YYREEE (reference sequence). Trimming at V came to 4 bases and at J to 7 bases, leaving 8 bases not matched to a gene. This CDR3 has 16 amino acids.

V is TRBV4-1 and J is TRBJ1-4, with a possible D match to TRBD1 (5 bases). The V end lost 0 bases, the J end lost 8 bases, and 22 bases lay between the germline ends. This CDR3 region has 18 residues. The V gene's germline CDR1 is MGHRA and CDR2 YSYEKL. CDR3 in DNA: TGCGCCAGCAGCCAAGAGACGGGTGAGAGGGGAGTACGAGAAAAACTGTTTTTT. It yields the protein CASSQETGERGVREKLFF.

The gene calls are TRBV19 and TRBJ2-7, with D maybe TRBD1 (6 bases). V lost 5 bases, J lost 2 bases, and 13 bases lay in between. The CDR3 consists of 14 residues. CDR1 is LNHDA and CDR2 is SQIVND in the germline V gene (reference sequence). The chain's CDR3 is CASSPRTEAYEQYF. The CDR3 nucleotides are TGTGCCAGTAGTCCGCGGACAGAAGCCTACGAGCAGTACTTC. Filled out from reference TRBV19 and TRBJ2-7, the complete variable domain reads DGGITQSPKYLFRKEGQNVTLSCEQNLNHDAMYWYRQDPGQGLRLIYYSQIVNDFQKGDIAEGYSVSREKKESFPLTVTSAQKNPTAFYLCASSPRTEAYEQYFGPGTRLTVT.

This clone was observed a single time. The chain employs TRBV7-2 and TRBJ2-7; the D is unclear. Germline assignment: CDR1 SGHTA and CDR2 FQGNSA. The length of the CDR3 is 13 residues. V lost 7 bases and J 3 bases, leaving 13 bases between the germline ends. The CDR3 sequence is CASKIPLNYEQYF. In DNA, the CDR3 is TGTGCCAGCAAAATCCCCCTAAACTACGAGCAGTACTTC.

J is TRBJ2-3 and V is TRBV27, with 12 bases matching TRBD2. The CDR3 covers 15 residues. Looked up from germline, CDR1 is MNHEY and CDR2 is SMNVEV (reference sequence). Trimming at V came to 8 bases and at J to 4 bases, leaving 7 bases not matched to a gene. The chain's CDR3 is CASGRTSGIADTQYF. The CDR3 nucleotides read TGTGCCAGCGGAAGGACTAGCGGGATTGCAGATACGCAGTATTTT.

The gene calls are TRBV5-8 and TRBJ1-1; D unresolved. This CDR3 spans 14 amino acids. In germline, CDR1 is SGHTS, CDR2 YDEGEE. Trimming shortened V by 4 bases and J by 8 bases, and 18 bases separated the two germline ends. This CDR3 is CASSPRGAGSEAFF. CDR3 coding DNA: TGTGCCAGCAGCCCCCGGGGTGCAGGTTCAGAAGCTTTCTTT.

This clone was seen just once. CDR3 in DNA: TGTGCCAGCGGGACTAGCGGGAGGAGAGGGAACACCGGGGAGCTGTTTTTT. It encodes CASGTSGRRGNTGELFF. The chain has TRBV27 and TRBJ2-2; 15 nucleotides match TRBD2. The CDR3 loop spans 17 amino acids. CDR1 MNHEY and CDR2 SMNVEV come from the germline V gene (reference sequence). After removal of 8 bases from V and 1 base from J, the junction contained 5 bases not matched to a gene.